The source of this T cell receptor (beta chain) is a study of regulatory T cells in long-lasting Graves disease. This clonotype was found a few times. The antigen is not known. General observations from the study: Sampling was limited to peripheral blood rather than thyroid tissue.

Time point reported: persistent/refractory GD, antithyroid drugs over 5 years with positive TRAb. PBMC RNA was the source of the TCR library. Arm-PCR with iRepertoire HTBI primers amplified the CDR3 regions for these TCR beta libraries. TCRdb reprocessed the multiplex PCR reads via MiXCR and lists one record per CDR3 protein. In the table there are hundreds of thousands of distinct CDR3 sequences, around 21% of which are singletons. This CDR3 comprises 13 residues. Germline V gene sequence: CDR1 DFQATT, CDR2 SNEGSKA (reference sequence). V lost 1 base and J 5 bases, leaving 12 bases between the germline ends.

The specimen was peripheral blood mononuclear cells (PBMCs), collected when the disease was refractory, from a patient treated with antithyroid drugs. The genes are TRBV20-1 and TRBJ2-7; D not certain. The TCR comes from a female donor with Graves disease. The CDR3 nucleotides are TGCAGTGCTAGAGTAATCAGGTACAACGAGCAGTACTTC. Its protein product is CSARVIRYNEQYF.